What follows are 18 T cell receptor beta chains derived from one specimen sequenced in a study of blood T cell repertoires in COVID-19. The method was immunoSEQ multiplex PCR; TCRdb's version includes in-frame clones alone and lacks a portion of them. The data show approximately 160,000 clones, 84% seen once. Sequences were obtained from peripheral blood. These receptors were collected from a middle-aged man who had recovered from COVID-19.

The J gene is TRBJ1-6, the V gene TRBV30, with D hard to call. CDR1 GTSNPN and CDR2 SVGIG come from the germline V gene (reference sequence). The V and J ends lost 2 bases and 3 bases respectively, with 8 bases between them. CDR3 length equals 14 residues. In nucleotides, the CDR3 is TGTGCCTGGAGTCCCGAGCTCTATAATTCACCCCTCCACTTT. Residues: CAWSPELYNSPLHF.

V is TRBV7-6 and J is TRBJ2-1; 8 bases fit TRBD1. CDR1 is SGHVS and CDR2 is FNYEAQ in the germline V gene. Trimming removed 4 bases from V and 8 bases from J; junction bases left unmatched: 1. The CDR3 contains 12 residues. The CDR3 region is CASSWGQDEQFF. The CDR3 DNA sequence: TGTGCCAGCAGCTGGGGACAGGATGAGCAGTTCTTC.

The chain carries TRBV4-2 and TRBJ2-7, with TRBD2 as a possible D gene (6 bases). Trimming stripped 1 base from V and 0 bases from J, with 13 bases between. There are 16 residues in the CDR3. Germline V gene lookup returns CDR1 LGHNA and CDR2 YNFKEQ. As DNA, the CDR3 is TGTGCCAGCAGCCAAGGGGCCGGGACTTCCTCCTACGAGCAGTACTTC. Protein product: CASSQGAGTSSYEQYF.

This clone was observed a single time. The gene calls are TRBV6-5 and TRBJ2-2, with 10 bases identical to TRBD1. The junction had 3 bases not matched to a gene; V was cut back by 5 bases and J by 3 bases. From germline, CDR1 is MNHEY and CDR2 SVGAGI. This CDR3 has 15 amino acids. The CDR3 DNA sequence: TGTGCCAGCAGTCGGGACAGGGGTTACACCGGGGAGCTGTTTTTT. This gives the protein CASSRDRGYTGELFF.

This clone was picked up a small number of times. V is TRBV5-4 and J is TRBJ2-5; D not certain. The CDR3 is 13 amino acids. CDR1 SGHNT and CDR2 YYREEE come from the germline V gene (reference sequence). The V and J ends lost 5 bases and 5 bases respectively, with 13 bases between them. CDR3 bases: TGTGCCAGCAGTAAGCCCCCCGGGGAGACCCAGTACTTC. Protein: CASSKPPGETQYF. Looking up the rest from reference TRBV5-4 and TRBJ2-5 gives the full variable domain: ETGVTQSPTHLIKTRGQQVTLRCSSQSGHNTVSWYQQALGQGPQFIFQYYREEENGRGNFPPRFSGLQFPNYSSELNVNALELDDSALYLCASSKPPGETQYFGPGTRLLVL.

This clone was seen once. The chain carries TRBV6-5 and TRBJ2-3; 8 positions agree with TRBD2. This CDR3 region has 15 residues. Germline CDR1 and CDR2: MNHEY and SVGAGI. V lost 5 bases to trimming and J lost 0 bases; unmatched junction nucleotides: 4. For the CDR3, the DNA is TGTGCCAGCAGTAGTTCTAGCGGGAGCACAGATACGCAGTATTTT. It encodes CASSSSSGSTDTQYF.

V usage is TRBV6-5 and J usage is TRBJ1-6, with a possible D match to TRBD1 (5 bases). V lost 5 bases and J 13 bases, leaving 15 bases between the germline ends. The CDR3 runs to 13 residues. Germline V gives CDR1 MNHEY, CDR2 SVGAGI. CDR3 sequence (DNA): TGTGCCAGCAGTCCCAGGGCCTCGTTGCCCCTCCACTTT. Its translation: CASSPRASLPLHF.

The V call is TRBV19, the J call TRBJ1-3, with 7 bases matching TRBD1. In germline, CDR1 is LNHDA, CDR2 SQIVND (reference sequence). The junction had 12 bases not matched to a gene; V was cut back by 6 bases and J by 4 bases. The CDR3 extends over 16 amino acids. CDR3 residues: CASREGDSYFGNTIYF. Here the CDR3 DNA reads TGTGCCAGTAGGGAAGGGGACAGTTACTTCGGAAACACCATATATTTT. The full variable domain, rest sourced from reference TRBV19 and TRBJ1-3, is DGGITQSPKYLFRKEGQNVTLSCEQNLNHDAMYWYRQDPGQGLRLIYYSQIVNDFQKGDIAEGYSVSREKKESFPLTVTSAQKNPTAFYLCASREGDSYFGNTIYFGEGSWLTVV.

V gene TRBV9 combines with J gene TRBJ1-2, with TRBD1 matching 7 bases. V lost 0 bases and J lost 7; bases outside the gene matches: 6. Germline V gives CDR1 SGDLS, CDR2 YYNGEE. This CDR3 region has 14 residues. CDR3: CASSVGGQPSGYTF. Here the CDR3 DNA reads TGTGCCAGCAGCGTAGGGGGACAGCCAAGTGGCTACACCTTC.

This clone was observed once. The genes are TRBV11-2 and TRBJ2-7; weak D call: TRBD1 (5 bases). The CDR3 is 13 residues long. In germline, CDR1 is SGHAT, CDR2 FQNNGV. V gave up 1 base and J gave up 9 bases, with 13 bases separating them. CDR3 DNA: TGTGCCAGCAGCTTAGCGTCAGGGTTGGGGCAGTACTTC. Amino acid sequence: CASSLASGLGQYF.

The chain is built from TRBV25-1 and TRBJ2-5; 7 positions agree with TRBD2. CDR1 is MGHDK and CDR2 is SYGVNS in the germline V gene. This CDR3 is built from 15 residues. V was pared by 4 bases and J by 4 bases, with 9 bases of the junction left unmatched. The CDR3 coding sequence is TGTGCCAGCAGTGGAATCACGGGGGGAGGAGAGACCCAGTACTTC. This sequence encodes CASSGITGGGETQYF.

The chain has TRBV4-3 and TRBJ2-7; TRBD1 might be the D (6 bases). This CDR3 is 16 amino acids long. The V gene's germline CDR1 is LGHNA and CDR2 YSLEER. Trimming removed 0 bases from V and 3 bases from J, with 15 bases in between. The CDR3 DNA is TGCGCCAGCAGCCAAGATCGAGGGGGTTCCCGCTACGAGCAGTACTTC. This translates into CASSQDRGGSRYEQYF.

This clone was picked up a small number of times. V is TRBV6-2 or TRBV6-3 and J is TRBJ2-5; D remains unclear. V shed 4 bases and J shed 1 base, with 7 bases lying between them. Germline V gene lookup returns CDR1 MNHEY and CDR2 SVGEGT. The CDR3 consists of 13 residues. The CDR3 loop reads CASSFSLQETQYF. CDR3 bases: TGTGCCAGCAGTTTTAGTCTCCAAGAGACCCAGTACTTC.

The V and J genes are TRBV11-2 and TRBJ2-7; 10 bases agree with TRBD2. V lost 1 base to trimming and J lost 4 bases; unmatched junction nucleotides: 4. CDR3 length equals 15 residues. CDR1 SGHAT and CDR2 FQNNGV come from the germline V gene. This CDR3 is CASSLVAGGKYEQYF. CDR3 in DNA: TGTGCCAGCAGCTTAGTAGCGGGGGGCAAATACGAGCAGTACTTC.

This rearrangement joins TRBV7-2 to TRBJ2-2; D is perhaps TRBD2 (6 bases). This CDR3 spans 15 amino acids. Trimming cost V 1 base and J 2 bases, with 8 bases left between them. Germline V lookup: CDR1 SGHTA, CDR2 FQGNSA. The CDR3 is CASSLDGGNTGELFF. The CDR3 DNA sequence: TGTGCCAGCAGCTTAGACGGGGGAAACACCGGGGAGCTGTTTTTT.

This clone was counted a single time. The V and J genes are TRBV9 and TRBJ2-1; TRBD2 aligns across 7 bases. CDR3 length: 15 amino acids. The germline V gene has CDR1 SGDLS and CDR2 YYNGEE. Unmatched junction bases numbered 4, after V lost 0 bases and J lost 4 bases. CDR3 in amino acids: CASSVVLGGYNEQFF. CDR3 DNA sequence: TGTGCCAGCAGCGTAGTTCTGGGAGGGTACAATGAGCAGTTCTTC.

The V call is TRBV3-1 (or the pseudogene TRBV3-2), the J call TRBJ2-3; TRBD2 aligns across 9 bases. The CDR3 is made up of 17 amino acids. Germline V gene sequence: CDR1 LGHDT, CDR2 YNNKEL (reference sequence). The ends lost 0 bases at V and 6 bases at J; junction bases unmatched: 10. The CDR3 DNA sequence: TGTGCCAGCAGCCAAGACCACCTAGCGGGACCGGGGGATACGCAGTATTTT. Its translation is CASSQDHLAGPGDTQYF.

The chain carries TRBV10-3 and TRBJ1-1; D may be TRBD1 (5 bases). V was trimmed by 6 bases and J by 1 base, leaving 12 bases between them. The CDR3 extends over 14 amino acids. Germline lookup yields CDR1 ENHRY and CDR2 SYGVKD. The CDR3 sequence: CAISLGDRNTEAFF. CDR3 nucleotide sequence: TGTGCCATCAGCCTAGGGGATCGGAACACTGAAGCTTTCTTT.